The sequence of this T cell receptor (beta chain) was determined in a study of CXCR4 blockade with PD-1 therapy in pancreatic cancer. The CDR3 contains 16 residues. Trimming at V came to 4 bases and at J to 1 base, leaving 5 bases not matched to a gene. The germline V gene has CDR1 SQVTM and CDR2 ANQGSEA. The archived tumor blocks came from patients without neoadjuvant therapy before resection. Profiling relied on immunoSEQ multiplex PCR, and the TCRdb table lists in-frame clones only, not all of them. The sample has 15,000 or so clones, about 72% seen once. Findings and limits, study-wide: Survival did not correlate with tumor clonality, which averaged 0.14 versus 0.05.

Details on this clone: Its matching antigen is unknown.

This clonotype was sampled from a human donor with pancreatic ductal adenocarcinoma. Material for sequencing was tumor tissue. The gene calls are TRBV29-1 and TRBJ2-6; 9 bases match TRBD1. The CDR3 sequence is CSVGEQGASGANVLTF. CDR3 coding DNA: TGCAGCGTTGGTGAACAGGGGGCATCTGGGGCCAACGTCCTGACTTTC.